This TCR beta chain was obtained from a study of regulatory T cells in long-lasting Graves disease. Study-level points and caveats: Favored gene segments in persistent disease were TRBV28, TRBJ1-2 and TRBJ2-5.

CDR1 and CDR2 (germline): LGHDT, YNNKEL (reference sequence). V gave up 4 bases and J gave up 7 bases, with 13 bases separating them. This CDR3 spans 13 amino acids. The TCR beta library used iRepertoire HTBI primers with Arm-PCR amplification of CDR3. TCRdb analysed the multiplex PCR reads with MiXCR anew, one entry per CDR3 protein. Of 450,000 to 650,000 distinct CDR3 sequences listed, about 16% are singletons. With regard to this clonotype: Antigen unknown.

The time point: newly diagnosed GD, antithyroid drugs for less than 3 months. PBMC-derived RNA was used for the TCR library. Graves' disease diagnoses used American Thyroid Association guidelines. An endocrinology department in Xi'an, China, recruited the patients. This sample also belongs to another study, concerning T cells in Graves' hyperthyroidism and ophthalmopathy. From that second work: Most clonotypes that expanded in the thyroid above 0.001 also showed up in blood.

Sample: peripheral blood mononuclear cells (PBMCs), taken at new diagnosis, from a patient treated with antithyroid drugs. The chain couples TRBV3-1 to TRBJ1-2, with a weak D call TRBD1 (5 bases). This receptor was identified in a middle-aged woman with Graves disease. The CDR3: CASSPGGVSGYTF. The CDR3 region has the DNA TGTGCCAGCAGCCCCGGGGGAGTAAGTGGCTACACCTTC. Complete variable domain (other parts from reference TRBV3-1 and TRBJ1-2): DTAVSQTPKYLVTQMGNDKSIKCEQNLGHDTMYWYKQDSKKFLKIMFSYNNKELIINETVPNRFSPKSPDKAHLNLHINSLELGDSAVYFCASSPGGVSGYTFGSGTRLTVV.